This T cell receptor beta chain was documented in a study of a mutant IDH1 vaccine in newly diagnosed glioma. The wider study: During weeks 1, 3, 5, 7, 11, 15, 19 and 23, patients received eight vaccinations. Treated patients had a mean age of 40.4 years and an approximately 62% male, approximately 38% female split. Standard pretreatment was either radiotherapy, temozolomide, or, for most, radiochemotherapy with temozolomide.

Germline loops: CDR1 WSHSY, CDR2 SAAADI. The CDR3 contains 15 residues. Trimming shortened V by 6 bases and J by 1 base, and 15 bases separated the two germline ends. Measured with immunoSEQ multiplex PCR; TCRdb has only the in-frame clones, and not every one. This sample has 35,000 to 55,000 clones, with 70% to 85% found just once. As to this clone: Its specificity is unknown.

Study results and limitations: Among patients, around 93% showed immune responses induced by the vaccine.

Time point defined: week 23, last vaccination. Every vaccine dose comprised 300 ug of mutant IDH1 20-mer peptide plus topical imiquimod. The sequence was obtained from a woman aged 18-30 years with glioma. Some clones in this sample may be carry-over from other donors' samples. The chain uses TRBV10-2 and TRBJ1-1; TRBD1 is a possible D gene (6 bases). This specimen consisted of PBMCs, obtained from a glioma patient whose treatment included an IDH1 peptide vaccine. CDR3 sequence reads: CASRRGGGWNTEAFF. The CDR3, as DNA: TGCGCCAGCAGACGAGGGGGGGGGTGGAACACTGAAGCTTTCTTT.